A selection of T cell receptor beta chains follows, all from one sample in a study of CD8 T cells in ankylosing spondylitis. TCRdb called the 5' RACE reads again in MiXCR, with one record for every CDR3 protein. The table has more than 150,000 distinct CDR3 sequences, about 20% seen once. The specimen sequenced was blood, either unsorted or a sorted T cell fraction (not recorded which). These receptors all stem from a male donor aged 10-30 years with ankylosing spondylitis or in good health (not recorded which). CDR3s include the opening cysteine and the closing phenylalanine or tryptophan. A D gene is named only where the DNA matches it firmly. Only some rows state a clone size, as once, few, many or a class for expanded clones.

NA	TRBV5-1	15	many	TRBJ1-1	CASSLDTGMNTEAFF	TGCGCCAGCAGCTTGGATACAGGGATGAACACTGAAGCTTTCTTT
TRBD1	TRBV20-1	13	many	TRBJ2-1	CSAGTAAYNEQFF	TGCAGTGCCGGGACAGCGGCCTACAATGAGCAGTTCTTC
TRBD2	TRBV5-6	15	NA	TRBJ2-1	CASSFQTSGHNEQFF	TGTGCCAGCAGCTTCCAAACTAGCGGACACAATGAGCAGTTCTTC
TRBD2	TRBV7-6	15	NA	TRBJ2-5	CASSSYSGSQETQYF	TGTGCCAGCAGCAGCTATAGCGGGAGTCAGGAGACCCAGTACTTC
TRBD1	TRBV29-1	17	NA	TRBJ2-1	CSVEEGQGALSYNEQFF	TGCAGCGTTGAAGAGGGACAGGGGGCCCTCTCCTACAATGAGCAGTTCTTC
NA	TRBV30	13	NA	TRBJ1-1	CAWSVQRAEGAFF	TGTGCCTGGAGTGTACAGCGGGCCGAGGGGGCTTTCTTT
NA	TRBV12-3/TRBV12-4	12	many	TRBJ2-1	CASSQGANEQFF	TGTGCCAGCAGCCAAGGGGCCAATGAGCAGTTCTTC
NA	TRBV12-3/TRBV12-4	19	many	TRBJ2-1	CASSHLSGLPSSSYNEQFF	TGTGCCAGCAGTCACTTAAGTGGGCTCCCGAGTAGCTCCTACAATGAGCAGTTCTTC
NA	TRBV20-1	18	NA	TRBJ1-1	CSARAPGRRAAHLPEAFF	TGCAGTGCTAGAGCCCCCGGGAGGAGGGCCGCCCACCTACCTGAAGCTTTCTTT
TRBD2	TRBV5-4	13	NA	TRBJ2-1	CASTGTSGGEQFF	TGTGCCAGCACCGGGACTAGCGGGGGGGAGCAGTTCTTC
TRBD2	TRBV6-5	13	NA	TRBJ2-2	CASKWREAGELFF	TGTGCCAGCAAGTGGCGGGAGGCCGGGGAGCTGTTTTTT
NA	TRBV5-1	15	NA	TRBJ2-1	CASSLVLARGNEQFF	TGCGCCAGTAGCTTGGTCCTAGCAAGGGGCAATGAGCAGTTCTTC
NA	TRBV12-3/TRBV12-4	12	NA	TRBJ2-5	CASSEGPASQYF	TGTGCCAGCAGTGAGGGCCCGGCGTCCCAGTACTTC
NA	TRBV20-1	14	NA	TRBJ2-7	CSFESEAGHYEQYF	TGCAGCTTCGAATCGGAGGCAGGCCACTACGAGCAGTACTTC
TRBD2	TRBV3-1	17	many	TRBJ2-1	CASSHLLGLAGGNMQFF	TGTGCCAGCAGCCACCTCCTGGGACTAGCGGGAGGGAACATGCAGTTCTTC
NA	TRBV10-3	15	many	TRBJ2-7	CAISDGTGPSYEQYF	TGTGCCATCAGTGACGGAACAGGCCCTTCCTACGAGCAGTACTTC
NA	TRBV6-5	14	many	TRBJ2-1	CASSYSPRYNEQFF	TGTGCCAGCAGTTACTCACCCAGGTACAATGAGCAGTTCTTC
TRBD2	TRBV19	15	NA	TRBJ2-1	CASSSLAGSYNEQFF	TGTGCCAGTAGTAGCCTAGCGGGTTCCTACAATGAGCAGTTCTTC